The sequence of this T cell receptor beta chain was determined in a study of breast tumors, draining lymph nodes, adjacent tissues. TCRdb independently ran MiXCR on the multiplex PCR reads; one entry per CDR3 protein. The sample shows approximately 100,000 distinct CDR3 sequences, more than 30% of them seen only once. The lymph nodes were axillary draining lymph nodes from breast cancer patients. The trim removed 3 bases at V and 4 bases at J, leaving 7 bases unmatched. The germline CDR1 and CDR2 sequences are SGHNT and YYREEE (reference sequence). This CDR3 has 17 amino acids. Findings and limits, study-wide: Luminal-like breast cancer showed significantly greater tumor-nontumor repertoire similarity than basal-like breast cancer did.

On this clonotype itself: No antigen is known for it.

The sequencing sample was made of axillary lymph node tissue. The sequence came from a female donor with breast cancer. Some clones in this sample may be carry-over from other donors' samples. The chain couples TRBV5-4 to TRBJ2-6; 10 nucleotides line up with TRBD1. CDR3 loop: CASSSRDRGPGANVLTF. For the CDR3, the DNA is TGTGCCAGCAGCTCCCGGGACAGGGGTCCCGGGGCCAACGTCCTGACTTTC. Combining the CDR3 with reference TRBV5-4 and TRBJ2-6 gives the whole variable domain ETGVTQSPTHLIKTRGQQVTLRCSSQSGHNTVSWYQQALGQGPQFIFQYYREEENGRGNFPPRFSGLQFPNYSSELNVNALELDDSALYLCASSSRDRGPGANVLTFGAGSRLTVL.